A single sample is the source of the 15 T cell receptor beta chains below, sequenced in a study of control samples from healthy donors and cancer patients. Some clones are missing from TCRdb's copy, which holds only in-frame ones; the method was immunoSEQ multiplex PCR. The sample comprises tens of thousands of clones, about 92% of which are singletons, and nearly 1.5% rests with the top ten. The specimen was blood. All receptors come from a woman aged 30 to 39 in good health.

The chain is built from TRBV27 and TRBJ1-1; weak D call: TRBD1 (6 bases). The CDR3 consists of 16 residues. V shed 1 base and J shed 0 bases, with 12 bases lying between them. Germline V gives CDR1 MNHEY, CDR2 SMNVEV (reference sequence). The chain's CDR3 is CASSLYPDRLNTEAFF. The CDR3, as DNA: TGTGCCAGCAGTTTATATCCGGACAGACTGAACACTGAAGCTTTCTTT.

The CDR3 is CASSDSPNGNSPLHF. The DNA for the CDR3 is TGTGCCAGTAGTGACAGCCCGAATGGGAATTCACCCCTCCACTTT. The J gene is TRBJ1-6, the V gene TRBV19; a possible D gene is TRBD1 (5 bases). The length of the CDR3 is 15 residues. Trimming removed 5 bases from V and 7 bases from J, with 15 bases in between. The germline V gene has CDR1 LNHDA and CDR2 SQIVND (reference sequence).

The V and J genes are TRBV5-1 and TRBJ1-2; 10 bases fit TRBD1. The V segment lost 4 bases and the J segment 0 bases; nucleotides outside the gene matches: 3. The CDR3 spans 15 residues. The V gene's germline CDR1 is SGHRS and CDR2 YFSETQ. The CDR3 region has the DNA TGCGCCAGCAGCCAAGGACAGGGGGCTAACTATGGCTACACCTTC. Protein: CASSQGQGANYGYTF. The full variable domain, its missing parts supplied by reference TRBV5-1 and TRBJ1-2, is KAGVTQTPRYLIKTRGQQVTLSCSPISGHRSVSWYQQTPGQGLQFLFEYFSETQRNKGNFPGRFSGRQFSNSRSEMNVSTLELGDSALYLCASSQGQGANYGYTFGSGTRLTVV.

The chain joins TRBV6-5 to TRBJ1-5; D is possibly TRBD1 (5 bases). Trimming stripped 7 bases from V and 9 bases from J, with 13 bases between. Germline CDR1 MNHEY, CDR2 SVGAGI. The CDR3 loop spans 12 amino acids. The CDR3 protein is CASTEVGAPQHF. CDR3 nucleotides: TGTGCCAGCACCGAAGTAGGGGCGCCCCAGCATTTT.

The chain joins TRBV10-3 to TRBJ2-1, with D possibly matching TRBD1 (6 bases). The CDR3 length is 16 residues. Trimming pared 5 bases from V and 7 bases from J, leaving 21 bases between. Germline V lookup: CDR1 ENHRY, CDR2 SYGVKD. The CDR3 sequence is CAISTVQGRGVNEQFF. In DNA form, the CDR3 reads TGTGCCATCAGTACAGTACAGGGCCGTGGGGTTAATGAGCAGTTCTTC.

This chain links TRBV4-2 with TRBJ2-5, with D possibly TRBD1 on 5 matching bases. CDR3 length: 15 residues. From germline, CDR1 is LGHNA and CDR2 YNFKEQ. V lost 3 bases to trimming and J lost 4 bases, with 15 bases between them. The chain's CDR3 is CASSQGRQGPETQYF. Here the CDR3 DNA reads TGTGCCAGCAGCCAGGGCCGTCAGGGTCCAGAGACCCAGTACTTC.

The gene calls are TRBV18 and TRBJ2-1; possibly TRBD2 for D (5 bases). CDR3 length: 16 amino acids. Germline V gene lookup returns CDR1 KGHSH and CDR2 LQKENI. Trimming cost V 2 bases and J 9 bases, with 20 bases left between them. Here the CDR3 DNA reads TGTGCCAGCTCACCAGGTGAGGGCGCCCTGTTCGGTGAGCAGTTCTTC. It encodes CASSPGEGALFGEQFF. The variable domain in full, with the rest retrieved from reference TRBV18 and TRBJ2-1, is NAGVMQNPRHLVRRRGQEARLRCSPMKGHSHVYWYRQLPEEGLKFMVYLQKENIIDESGMPKERFSAEFPKEGPSILRIQQVVRGDSAAYFCASSPGEGALFGEQFFGPGTRLTVL.

The chain employs TRBV2 and TRBJ1-2; D is unclear. Germline V gene data show CDR1 as SNHLY and CDR2 as FYNNEI. With 6 bases removed from V and 0 bases from J, the gap between germline ends came to 11 bases. The length of the CDR3 is 14 residues. CDR3 amino acids: CASRGLVTNYGYTF. The CDR3 DNA reads TGTGCCAGCAGGGGTTTAGTCACTAACTATGGCTACACCTTC.

The genes are TRBV5-1 and TRBJ2-3, with D perhaps TRBD1 (6 bases). The ends were cut back, 2 bases at V and 0 bases at J, with 7 bases in the middle. This CDR3 has 14 residues. Germline assignment: CDR1 SGHRS and CDR2 YFSETQ. CDR3: CASSFGTSTDTQYF. The CDR3 region has the DNA TGCGCCAGCAGCTTCGGGACAAGCACAGATACGCAGTATTTT.

The chain carries TRBV5-1 and TRBJ2-5; D is unclear. Germline lookup yields CDR1 SGHRS and CDR2 YFSETQ. With 3 bases removed from V and 5 bases from J, the gap between germline ends came to 11 bases. The CDR3 runs to 13 residues. The chain's CDR3 is CASSSLGGETQYF. CDR3 DNA: TGCGCCAGCAGCTCCTTAGGTGGGGAGACCCAGTACTTC.

The V gene is TRBV6-2 or TRBV6-3, the J gene TRBJ1-5; D is uncertain. There are 13 residues in the CDR3. Germline-derived CDR1 and CDR2 are MNHEY and SVGEGT. V shed 5 bases and J shed 5 bases, with 10 bases lying between them. The CDR3 coding sequence is TGTGCCAGCAGTCTTAGGTGGGATCAGCCCCAGCATTTT. It specifies CASSLRWDQPQHF.

The genes are TRBV7-2 and TRBJ2-5; 11 nucleotides align to TRBD1. From germline, CDR1 is SGHTA and CDR2 FQGNSA. After removal of 5 bases from V and 5 bases from J, the junction contained 4 bases not matched to a gene. CDR3 length equals 14 residues. CDR3 protein: CASSRGQGVETQYF. In nucleotides, the CDR3 is TGTGCCAGCAGCCGGGGACAGGGGGTCGAGACCCAGTACTTC.

The sample holds one count of this clone. The rearrangement links TRBV28 to TRBJ2-2, with D maybe TRBD2 (5 bases). In germline, CDR1 is MDHEN, CDR2 SYDVKM. V gave up 7 bases and J gave up 7 bases, with 16 bases separating them. The CDR3 extends over 14 amino acids. CDR3: CASNTGLSSGELFF. The CDR3 region has the DNA TGTGCCAGCAATACGGGGTTGTCTAGCGGGGAGCTGTTTTTT.

This chain connects TRBV14 to TRBJ1-5; TRBD1 matches 7 bases. V lost 3 bases, J lost 6 bases, and 5 bases stayed unmatched. Germline V gene data show CDR1 as SGHDN and CDR2 as FVKESK. The CDR3 extends over 14 amino acids. The CDR3 region is CASSQTGMSQPQHF. The CDR3 coding sequence is TGTGCCAGCAGCCAGACAGGGATGAGTCAGCCCCAGCATTTT.

With respect to this clone: The sample contains more than one DNA sequence encoding this CDR3. This chain joins TRBV5-1 and TRBJ1-3; a possible D gene is TRBD1 (6 bases). This CDR3 spans 14 amino acids. Trimming pared 4 bases from V and 4 bases from J, leaving 12 bases between. Germline V CDR1 and CDR2: SGHRS, YFSETQ. In DNA form, the CDR3 reads TGCGCCAGCAGCCTCGGAGACAGGGGAAACACCATATATTTT. Translation: CASSLGDRGNTIYF.